Below, 22 T cell receptor beta chains from the same sample are listed, as sequenced in a study of blood T cell repertoires in COVID-19. Measured with immunoSEQ multiplex PCR; TCRdb has only the in-frame clones, and not every one. The table records 100,000 to 150,000 clones, 85% of them present only once. The material sequenced was peripheral blood. These receptors came from a woman older than 75 with acute or convalescent COVID-19.

The V and J genes are TRBV2 and TRBJ2-1, with 16 bases matching TRBD2. There are 13 residues in the CDR3. From germline, CDR1 is SNHLY and CDR2 FYNNEI. J gave up 14 bases and V 6 bases, and 4 bases lay outside the gene matches. The CDR3 loop is CASRGLAGGPEFF. CDR3 coding DNA: TGTGCCAGCAGGGGACTAGCGGGGGGGCCTGAGTTCTTC.

The chain employs TRBV10-3 and TRBJ1-1, with TRBD1 as a possible D gene (5 bases). Per germline, CDR1 ENHRY and CDR2 SYGVKD. Deletions cut 0 bases from V and 3 bases from J, with 11 bases between. This CDR3 is built from 15 residues. The CDR3 DNA follows: TGTGCCATCAGTGAGTCGCCAGGGTCGGACACTGAAGCTTTCTTT. This translates into CAISESPGSDTEAFF.

The chain has TRBV18 and TRBJ1-2; D perhaps matches TRBD1 (5 bases). CDR1 is KGHSH, CDR2 LQKENI, per germline. The CDR3 has 13 residues. Trimming removed 3 bases at V and 4 bases at J, with 9 bases between. CDR3 DNA sequence: TGTGCCAGCTCACCGGGCAGGGCCTATGGCTACACCTTC. Translated, it gives CASSPGRAYGYTF.

The genes are TRBV19 and TRBJ1-2; D not certain. Per the germline V gene, CDR1 is LNHDA and CDR2 is SQIVND (reference sequence). The CDR3 has 14 residues. Trimming removed 4 bases at V and 4 bases at J, with 13 bases between. CDR3 region: CASSTRSVIYGYTF. DNA of the CDR3: TGTGCCAGTAGTACTAGATCGGTGATCTATGGCTACACCTTC.

The rearrangement joins TRBV9 to TRBJ2-3; a possible D gene is TRBD1 (5 bases). Trimming took 0 bases from V and 2 from J, leaving 10 bases between them. CDR3 length equals 15 residues. Per the germline V gene, CDR1 is SGDLS and CDR2 is YYNGEE. CDR3 nucleotide sequence: TGTGCCAGCAGCGTAGAGGGCAGGGTCACAGATACGCAGTATTTT. Translation gives CASSVEGRVTDTQYF.

The chain has TRBV18 and TRBJ2-7; D is perhaps TRBD2 (5 bases). CDR3 size: 14 residues. Germline assignment: CDR1 KGHSH and CDR2 LQKENI. The CDR3 sequence is CASSLNGVSHEQYV. In DNA, the CDR3 is TGTGCCAGCTCTCTTAACGGGGTCTCCCACGAGCAGTACGTC.

The chain couples TRBV7-8 to TRBJ1-1, with 8 nucleotides matching TRBD1. This CDR3 spans 15 amino acids. Germline values: CDR1 SGHVS, CDR2 FQNEAQ. After removal of 6 bases from V and 4 bases from J, the junction contained 10 bases not matched to a gene. DNA for the CDR3: TGTGCCAGCAGTCTACAGGGGGGCGCTACCACTGAAGCTTTCTTT. Its protein is CASSLQGGATTEAFF. The full variable domain, completed using reference TRBV7-8 and TRBJ1-1, is GAGVSQSPRYKVAKRGQDVALRCDPISGHVSLFWYQQALGQGPEFLTYFQNEAQLDKSGLPSDRFFAERPEGSVSTLKIQRTQQEDSAVYLCASSLQGGATTEAFFGQGTRLTVV.

The chain is built from TRBV11-1 and TRBJ1-1; D not resolved. The CDR3 has 16 amino acids. V lost 0 bases and J lost 0, with 11 bases in between. Germline lookup yields CDR1 SGHAT and CDR2 FQDESV (reference sequence). The CDR3 spells CASSLARVGLNTEAFF. The CDR3 DNA follows: TGTGCCAGCAGCTTAGCGAGAGTCGGGTTGAACACTGAAGCTTTCTTT.

The chain links TRBV20-1 to TRBJ1-2; no definite D call. Trimming pared 0 bases from V and 6 bases from J, leaving 5 bases between. Germline V lookup: CDR1 DFQATT, CDR2 SNEGSKA (reference sequence). This CDR3 comprises 11 residues. CDR3 coding DNA: TGCAGTGCTAGAGATCGCGATGGCTACACCTTC. This gives the protein CSARDRDGYTF.

On this clone: The same CDR3 can be traced to other DNA sequences in this sample. This chain joins TRBV9 and TRBJ1-2; D ambiguous. V was cut by 0 bases and J by 1 base, with 4 bases left in between. The germline CDR1 and CDR2 sequences are SGDLS and YYNGEE. CDR3 length: 13 amino acids. This CDR3 reads CASSVDSNYGYTF. CDR3 sequence (DNA): TGTGCCAGCAGCGTAGACAGTAACTATGGCTACACCTTC.

The rearrangement joins TRBV11-3 to TRBJ2-7; a weak D match, TRBD2 (6 bases). There are 12 residues in the CDR3. Per the germline V gene, CDR1 is SGHNT and CDR2 is YENEEA. Trimming removed 1 base from V and 7 bases from J, with 8 bases in between. The chain's CDR3 is CASSLGAGEQYF. The CDR3 DNA reads TGTGCCAGCAGCTTAGGCGCGGGGGAGCAGTACTTC.

In nucleotides, the CDR3 is TGCGCCAGCAGCCAGTACAGGGGGCAGAACACTGAAGCTTTCTTT. Residues: CASSQYRGQNTEAFF. The chain links TRBV4-1 to TRBJ1-1; 9 bases fit TRBD1. The ends lost 3 bases at V and 1 base at J; junction bases unmatched: 3. Germline assignment: CDR1 MGHRA and CDR2 YSYEKL. This CDR3 comprises 15 residues.

The chain uses TRBV7-2 and TRBJ1-3; possible D gene TRBD1, 5 bases. The germline CDR1 and CDR2 sequences are SGHTA and FQGNSA. The CDR3 has 15 amino acids. Trimming took off 2 bases at V and 4 bases at J, with 12 bases between the two ends. Here the CDR3 reads CASSLQGSRGNTIYF. In nucleotides, the CDR3 is TGTGCCAGCAGCTTACAGGGAAGTAGGGGAAACACCATATATTTT.

The V call is TRBV6-5, the J call TRBJ1-1; D is unresolved. Trimming shortened V by 8 bases and J by 5 bases, and 15 bases separated the two germline ends. Germline loops: CDR1 MNHEY, CDR2 SVGAGI. The CDR3 runs to 13 residues. In DNA, the CDR3 is TGTGCCAGCTGTTCCCAAGGGAGAACTGAAGCTTTCTTT. As protein: CASCSQGRTEAFF.

This clone occurred a few times. V usage is TRBV6-2 or TRBV6-3 and J usage is TRBJ1-1, with 7 bases identical to TRBD1. With V trimmed by 2 bases and J by 9 bases, 3 bases remained unmatched. The CDR3 length is 12 residues. Germline V gene sequence: CDR1 MNHEY, CDR2 SVGEGT. In DNA, the CDR3 is TGTGCCAGCAGTTACGCGGGACAGAAAGCTTTCTTT. Its translation is CASSYAGQKAFF.

The chain couples TRBV5-1 to TRBJ1-2; no clear D. V lost 4 bases and J 5 bases, leaving 15 bases between the germline ends. Germline assignment: CDR1 SGHRS and CDR2 YFSETQ. The CDR3 contains 14 residues. In nucleotides, the CDR3 is TGCGCCAGCAGCGTCGCGGAGGCGGGGTATGGCTACACCTTC. Translated: CASSVAEAGYGYTF.

The V gene is TRBV6-2 or TRBV6-3, the J gene TRBJ1-1, with D perhaps TRBD1 (6 bases). The CDR3 totals 16 residues. Germline lookup yields CDR1 MNHEY and CDR2 SVGEGT. V lost 5 bases, J lost 0 bases, and 16 bases lay in between. The CDR3 sequence: CASSRWTVDMNTEAFF. For the CDR3, the DNA is TGTGCCAGCAGTCGCTGGACAGTGGACATGAACACTGAAGCTTTCTTT.

V and J are TRBV18 and TRBJ1-1; D unresolved. CDR3 length equals 15 residues. The V gene's germline CDR1 is KGHSH and CDR2 LQKENI. The germline V and J ends were trimmed by 1 base and 2 bases, with 11 bases remaining between them. The CDR3 nucleotides read TGTGCCAGCTCACCACGGCCAGGAACCAACACTGAAGCTTTCTTT. Amino acids: CASSPRPGTNTEAFF.

This clone was picked up one time. The chain uses TRBV5-1 and TRBJ1-1, with 8 bases matching TRBD1. Germline CDR1 SGHRS, CDR2 YFSETQ. There are 14 residues in the CDR3. V was pared by 3 bases and J by 5 bases, with 6 bases of the junction left unmatched. The CDR3 sequence is CASSSQGAGTEAFF. Written as DNA, the CDR3 is TGCGCCAGCAGCTCTCAGGGGGCTGGAACTGAAGCTTTCTTT.

This clone showed up just once. This chain connects TRBV19 to TRBJ1-5; tentative D call: TRBD1 (6 bases). V lost 4 bases and J 7 bases, leaving 11 bases between the germline ends. CDR3 size: 13 residues. In germline, CDR1 is LNHDA, CDR2 SQIVND (reference sequence). DNA for the CDR3: TGTGCCAGTAGTAAGGGACATTTGCAGCCCCAGCATTTT. It yields the protein CASSKGHLQPQHF.

CDR3 loop: CASSLGLGGTEAFF. The CDR3 DNA reads TGTGCCAGCAGTTTGGGACTGGGGGGCACTGAAGCTTTCTTT. The gene calls are TRBV28 and TRBJ1-1, with D perhaps matching TRBD1 (5 bases). Trimming left V 3 bases short and J 4 bases short, with 12 bases between. Germline values: CDR1 MDHEN, CDR2 SYDVKM. This CDR3 region has 14 residues.

The gene calls are TRBV28 and TRBJ1-2; D uncertain. The CDR3 contains 14 residues. The V gene's germline CDR1 is MDHEN and CDR2 SYDVKM. Trimming took 5 bases from V and 4 from J, leaving 14 bases between them. The CDR3 loop reads CASSTGERIYGYTF. The CDR3, as DNA: TGTGCCAGCAGTACCGGGGAAAGAATCTATGGCTACACCTTC.